Presented here are 5 T cell receptor beta chains from one specimen sequenced in a study of identical twins. A single record per CDR3 protein comes from TCRdb applying MiXCR to the 5' RACE reads. The table records under 1 million distinct CDR3 sequences, approximately 13% of them present only once. This sample was shared with a second study, whose subject was yellow fever vaccine responses in identical twins.

The sequenced sample consisted of PBMCs. The receptors stem from a young woman in good health.

This clonotype came up many times. The V and J genes are TRBV12-3 or TRBV12-4 and TRBJ2-2, with 7 positions matching TRBD1. CDR3 size: 14 residues. The V gene end was trimmed by 5 bases and the J gene end by 5 bases; junction bases not matched to a gene: 5. In DNA, the CDR3 is TGTGCCAGCAGTCTGACAGGGCCTACCGGGGAGCTGTTTTTT. Translating gives CASSLTGPTGELFF.

This sequence joins TRBV7-6 and TRBJ2-1, with a possible D match to TRBD2 (5 bases). The CDR3 covers 15 residues. Germline V gene lookup returns CDR1 SGHVS and CDR2 FNYEAQ. The germline V and J ends were trimmed by 5 bases and 9 bases, with 20 bases remaining between them. Here the CDR3 reads CASSPGGWKAPEQFF. The CDR3 DNA sequence: TGTGCCAGCAGCCCAGGCGGGTGGAAGGCCCCTGAGCAGTTCTTC.

V is TRBV19 and J is TRBJ1-6; perhaps TRBD1 as D (5 bases). V was trimmed by 0 bases and J by 10 bases, leaving 16 bases between them. Germline V gives CDR1 LNHDA, CDR2 SQIVND (reference sequence). The CDR3 runs to 16 residues. The CDR3 bases are TGTGCCAGTAGTATAGATGATCAGGGAGGGGTCTCACCCCTCCACTTT. This encodes CASSIDDQGGVSPLHF.

The rearrangement joins TRBV20-1 to TRBJ2-3, with TRBD1 matching over 7 bases. Germline V gene lookup returns CDR1 DFQATT and CDR2 SNEGSKA (reference sequence). The CDR3 is 12 amino acids. Trimming at V came to 6 bases and at J to 8 bases, leaving 8 bases not matched to a gene. CDR3: CSAARQGRTQYF. As DNA, the CDR3 is TGCAGTGCAGCCCGACAGGGACGTACGCAGTATTTT.

In this sample, this clonotype turned up many times. V gene TRBV7-8 combines with J gene TRBJ2-1; 12 bases map to TRBD2. Germline V gene lookup returns CDR1 SGHVS and CDR2 FQNEAQ. V trimming: 1 base; J trimming: 6 bases; junction bases outside the gene matches: 1. CDR3 length equals 15 residues. CDR3 in DNA: TGTGCCAGCAGCTTAGGGACTAGCGGGGTCAATGAGCAGTTCTTC. The encoded protein is CASSLGTSGVNEQFF. Variable domain in full (rest from reference TRBV7-8 and TRBJ2-1): GAGVSQSPRYKVAKRGQDVALRCDPISGHVSLFWYQQALGQGPEFLTYFQNEAQLDKSGLPSDRFFAERPEGSVSTLKIQRTQQEDSAVYLCASSLGTSGVNEQFFGPGTRLTVL.